Listed below are T cell receptor beta chains from one sample, sequenced in a study of T cell responses to AZD1222 COVID-19 vaccine. The assay was immunoSEQ multiplex PCR, and TCRdb's table has in-frame clones only and misses some. The sample has roughly 130,000 clones, about nine tenths seen once. Sequencing used peripheral blood, obtained on day 0 of MenACWY control vaccination. The receptor source for this set is an adult in good health. Both conserved end residues are part of each CDR3. The D gene is left open where the match is weak. Part of the rows lack a size; the others show once, few, many or a class for expanded clones.

v_gene: TRBV15; d_gene: TRBD1; j_gene: TRBJ1-5; abundance: once; CDR3aa: CATSSKRQGYQPQHF; CDR3nt: TGTGCCACCAGCAGTAAGAGACAGGGCTATCAGCCCCAGCATTTT
v_gene: TRBV5-4; d_gene: .; j_gene: TRBJ1-4; abundance: .; CDR3aa: CASSSFQGREEKLFF; CDR3nt: TGTGCCAGCAGCTCCTTCCAGGGGCGGGAGGAAAAACTGTTTTTT
v_gene: TRBV3-1/TRBV3-2; d_gene: TRBD2; j_gene: TRBJ2-3; abundance: .; CDR3aa: CASSHRTSGTYTDTQYF; CDR3nt: TGTGCCAGCAGCCATCGGACTAGCGGGACTTACACAGATACGCAGTATTTT
v_gene: TRBV5-1; d_gene: TRBD2; j_gene: TRBJ2-5; abundance: .; CDR3aa: CASGRAGEWETQYF; CDR3nt: TGCGCCAGCGGACGAGCGGGAGAGTGGGAGACCCAGTACTTC
v_gene: TRBV6-4; d_gene: .; j_gene: TRBJ1-1; abundance: once; CDR3aa: CASSETIQTEAFF; CDR3nt: TGTGCCAGCAGTGAGACCATTCAGACTGAAGCTTTCTTT
v_gene: TRBV12-3/TRBV12-4; d_gene: .; j_gene: TRBJ1-2; abundance: once; CDR3aa: CASSLNRDGRYTF; CDR3nt: TGTGCCAGCAGCCTTAACAGGGACGGGCGCTACACCTTC
v_gene: TRBV24-1; d_gene: .; j_gene: TRBJ2-7; abundance: .; CDR3aa: CATSDSDRQGLGEQYF; CDR3nt: TGTGCCACCAGTGATTCCGACAGGCAGGGGTTGGGGGAGCAGTACTTC
v_gene: TRBV28; d_gene: TRBD2; j_gene: TRBJ2-7; abundance: .; CDR3aa: CASSPSLAGWAKYF; CDR3nt: TGTGCCAGCAGTCCCTCTCTAGCGGGGTGGGCTAAGTACTTC
v_gene: TRBV19; d_gene: .; j_gene: TRBJ1-1; abundance: .; CDR3aa: CAKPHQRGGGMNTEAFF; CDR3nt: TGTGCCAAACCCCATCAGCGGGGAGGGGGGATGAACACTGAAGCTTTCTTT
v_gene: TRBV6-5; d_gene: .; j_gene: TRBJ2-7; abundance: .; CDR3aa: CASSYPSGVGSYEQYF; CDR3nt: TGTGCCAGCAGTTACCCGTCAGGGGTCGGCTCCTACGAGCAGTACTTC
v_gene: TRBV5-5; d_gene: .; j_gene: TRBJ2-7; abundance: .; CDR3aa: CASSLAQRQDYEQYF; CDR3nt: TGTGCCAGCAGCTTGGCCCAAAGACAGGACTACGAGCAGTACTTC
v_gene: TRBV6-6; d_gene: TRBD1; j_gene: TRBJ2-7; abundance: once; CDR3aa: CASSRGTGGAYEQYF; CDR3nt: TGTGCCAGCAGCCGCGGGACAGGGGGCGCGTACGAGCAGTACTTC
v_gene: TRBV5-1; d_gene: TRBD1; j_gene: TRBJ2-2; abundance: .; CDR3aa: CASSPGQGTGELFF; CDR3nt: TGCGCCAGCAGCCCTGGACAGGGAACCGGGGAGCTGTTTTTT
v_gene: TRBV12-5; d_gene: TRBD1; j_gene: TRBJ1-1; abundance: .; CDR3aa: CASAVGQAHTEAFF; CDR3nt: TGTGCTAGTGCTGTGGGACAGGCTCACACTGAAGCTTTCTTT
v_gene: TRBV5-1; d_gene: .; j_gene: TRBJ2-7; abundance: few; CDR3aa: CASSVASLMAEQYF; CDR3nt: TGCGCCAGCAGTGTGGCTAGCCTCATGGCCGAGCAGTACTTC
v_gene: TRBV28; d_gene: .; j_gene: TRBJ2-2; abundance: .; CDR3aa: CASSLAQNTGELFF; CDR3nt: TGTGCCAGCAGTTTAGCGCAGAACACCGGGGAGCTGTTTTTT
v_gene: TRBV28; d_gene: .; j_gene: TRBJ1-1; abundance: .; CDR3aa: CASSPPPRNTEAFF; CDR3nt: TGTGCCAGCAGCCCCCCCCCACGGAACACTGAAGCTTTCTTT
v_gene: TRBV27; d_gene: .; j_gene: TRBJ2-7; abundance: once; CDR3aa: CASSFRGQRTLYEQYF; CDR3nt: TGTGCCAGCAGTTTCCGTGGACAGCGCACTCTCTACGAGCAGTACTTC
v_gene: TRBV11-1; d_gene: TRBD1; j_gene: TRBJ1-2; abundance: .; CDR3aa: CASSLTGDGYTF; CDR3nt: TGTGCCAGCAGCTTAACAGGGGACGGCTACACCTTC
v_gene: TRBV7-9; d_gene: .; j_gene: TRBJ1-2; abundance: .; CDR3aa: CASSSREDYGYTF; CDR3nt: TGTGCCAGCAGCTCCCGAGAGGACTATGGCTACACCTTC
v_gene: TRBV5-6; d_gene: .; j_gene: TRBJ1-4; abundance: .; CDR3aa: CASSLDSEKLFF; CDR3nt: TGTGCCAGCAGCTTGGACAGCGAAAAACTGTTTTTT
v_gene: TRBV28; d_gene: .; j_gene: TRBJ2-2; abundance: .; CDR3aa: CASISPGPVGELFF; CDR3nt: TGTGCCAGCATCTCCCCGGGGCCCGTCGGGGAGCTGTTTTTT
v_gene: TRBV3-1/TRBV3-2; d_gene: TRBD1; j_gene: TRBJ2-5; abundance: .; CDR3aa: CASSPKTGEAQYF; CDR3nt: TGTGCCAGCAGCCCAAAGACAGGGGAGGCCCAGTACTTC
v_gene: TRBV6-5; d_gene: .; j_gene: TRBJ2-2; abundance: .; CDR3aa: CASNQGATGELFF; CDR3nt: TGTGCCAGCAATCAAGGTGCCACCGGGGAGCTGTTTTTT
v_gene: TRBV28; d_gene: TRBD1; j_gene: TRBJ2-7; abundance: few; CDR3aa: CASSLIQGHVYEQYF; CDR3nt: TGTGCCAGCAGTTTAATACAGGGGCATGTTTACGAGCAGTACTTC
v_gene: TRBV7-6; d_gene: TRBD1; j_gene: TRBJ2-7; abundance: .; CDR3aa: CASSKAGTGGREQYF; CDR3nt: TGTGCCAGCAGCAAAGCCGGGACAGGGGGCCGGGAGCAGTACTTC